Listed here is a single T cell receptor (beta chain). This CDR3 contains 18 residues. Per germline, CDR1 SGHTA and CDR2 FQGNSA. V was shortened by 0 bases and J by 2 bases, with 20 bases between the two germline ends. Some clones are missing from TCRdb's copy, which holds only in-frame ones; the method was immunoSEQ multiplex PCR. The sample includes over 300,000 clones, roughly 82% of them seen just once. This sample was taken from a study of blood T cell repertoires in COVID-19. Overall study: COVID-19 samples collected from the United States, Italy and Spain covered acute and convalescent phases.

The chain links TRBV7-2 to TRBJ2-7, with D maybe TRBD1 (6 bases). Specimen: peripheral blood. The TCR was taken from a woman between 50 and 59 years old with acute or convalescent COVID-19. The CDR3 spells CASSLALIGQGPPYEQYF. CDR3 bases: TGTGCCAGCAGCTTAGCGCTAATTGGGCAGGGGCCTCCCTACGAGCAGTACTTC.